This is a list of T cell receptor beta chains from one sample in a study of sequential checkpoint blockade in melanoma. TCRdb's copy holds only in-frame clones and misses some; the assay was immunoSEQ multiplex PCR. This table holds under 7,000 clones, approximately 24% found once. Sequencing used tumor tissue (inferred from file names), obtained from a patient given nivolumab and ipilimumab in sequence. These receptors were collected from a human donor with melanoma. CDR3s include the opening cysteine and the closing phenylalanine or tryptophan. A D gene is named only where the DNA matches it firmly. Some rows mark clone size as missing; the rest say once, few, many or name a class of expanded clone.

V	size	D	J	CDR3	DNA
TRBV5-1	.	.	TRBJ1-1	CASSLRVMGTEAFF	TGCGCCAGCAGCTTGCGGGTGATGGGAACTGAAGCTTTCTTT
TRBV6-8	many	TRBD1	TRBJ1-4	CASRSPGQGIEKLFF	TGTGCCAGCAGATCCCCGGGACAGGGGATCGAAAAACTGTTTTTT
TRBV9	.	.	TRBJ2-7	CASSVDNNREQYF	TGTGCCAGCAGCGTAGATAACAACCGCGAGCAGTACTTC
TRBV11-3	many	TRBD1	TRBJ1-5	CASSLYSSAGGGQPQHF	TGTGCCAGCAGCTTATACTCGAGTGCAGGGGGCGGGCAGCCCCAGCATTTT
TRBV11-3	few	TRBD1	TRBJ2-7	CASSLLGTGREQYF	TGTGCCAGCAGCTTACTTGGGACAGGGCGTGAGCAGTACTTC
TRBV5-1	.	TRBD2	TRBJ2-1	CASSPLGLPPNEQFF	TGCGCCAGCAGCCCCCTGGGACTACCCCCCAATGAGCAGTTCTTC
TRBV23-1	few	.	TRBJ2-7	CARSSVGRCEQYF	TGCGCCAGAAGCTCCGTTGGCAGGTGCGAGCAGTACTTC
TRBV11-3	few	TRBD2	TRBJ2-1	CASSTLAGGPHEQFF	TGTGCCAGCAGCACCCTAGCGGGGGGGCCACATGAGCAGTTCTTC
TRBV5-1	.	TRBD1	TRBJ1-4	CASSLTGAAQNEKLFF	TGCGCCAGCAGTCTGACAGGGGCCGCCCAAAATGAAAAACTGTTTTTT
TRBV11-3	.	.	TRBJ1-3	CASSLQGRRNTIYF	TGTGCCAGCAGCTTACAGGGGAGGAGAAACACCATATATTTT
TRBV29-1	once	.	TRBJ2-7	CSVYIGSYEQYF	TGCAGCGTCTACATTGGATCCTACGAGCAGTACTTC
TRBV11-3	many	TRBD1	TRBJ1-6	CASLRTGWGSPLHF	TGTGCCAGCTTGAGGACAGGGTGGGGGTCACCCCTCCACTTT
TRBV11-3	few	.	TRBJ1-5	CASSLVSQSNQPQHF	TGTGCCAGCAGCTTAGTTTCGCAGAGCAATCAGCCCCAGCATTTT
TRBV11-3	few	.	TRBJ2-3	CASSPFPRGPDTQYF	TGTGCCAGCAGCCCTTTCCCCAGGGGCCCAGATACGCAGTATTTT
TRBV29-1	few	TRBD1	TRBJ2-2	CVGAGGPGELFF	TGCGTCGGGGCAGGGGGTCCCGGGGAGCTGTTTTTT
TRBV6-8	few	TRBD1	TRBJ2-6	CAISQTGLGANVLTF	TGTGCCATCAGCCAGACAGGGCTGGGGGCCAACGTCCTGACTTTC
TRBV11-3	few	TRBD1	TRBJ2-2	CASSLGDRVNTGELFF	TGTGCCAGCAGCTTGGGGGACAGGGTGAACACCGGGGAGCTGTTTTTT
TRBV2	many	TRBD2	TRBJ2-3	CASSEVAGGTQYF	TGTGCCAGCAGCGAAGTAGCGGGAGGTACGCAGTATTTT
TRBV11-3	.	TRBD1	TRBJ2-7	CASSGTAPSSYEQYF	TGTGCCAGCAGCGGGACAGCTCCTAGCTCCTACGAGCAGTACTTC
TRBV19	.	TRBD2	TRBJ2-1	CASSIDASGRAKRNNEQFF	TGTGCCAGTAGTATAGATGCCAGCGGGAGGGCCAAAAGGAACAATGAGCAGTTCTTC
TRBV10-2	.	TRBD1	TRBJ1-1	CASKEDRGWTEAFF	TGCGCCAGCAAGGAGGACAGGGGGTGGACTGAAGCTTTCTTT
TRBV6-8	few	.	TRBJ1-1	CASSYSAVGTEAFF	TGTGCCAGCAGTTATAGCGCGGTTGGGACTGAAGCTTTCTTT
TRBV28	few	.	TRBJ2-7	CASRKVDTYEQYF	TGTGCCAGTAGAAAGGTAGATACGTACGAGCAGTACTTC
TRBV9	medium-sized	TRBD2	TRBJ2-1	CASSVSGKGNEQFF	TGTGCCAGCAGTGTTAGCGGGAAGGGCAATGAGCAGTTCTTC
TRBV30	.	TRBD2	TRBJ2-7	CAWSPGTSVYEQYF	TGTGCCTGGAGTCCCGGGACTAGCGTGTACGAGCAGTACTTC
TRBV6-8	few	.	TRBJ1-5	CASMGTANQPQHF	TGTGCCAGCATGGGAACAGCGAATCAGCCCCAGCATTTT
TRBV19	.	.	TRBJ2-1	CASSIGDEQFF	TGTGCCAGTAGTATTGGTGATGAGCAGTTCTTC
TRBV29-1	.	TRBD1	TRBJ2-5	CSAATGAAETQYF	TGCAGCGCCGCGACAGGGGCGGCGGAGACCCAGTACTTC
TRBV6-8	.	TRBD2	TRBJ2-6	CASSYSGGGVSGANVLTF	TGTGCCAGCAGTTACAGTGGCGGGGGGGTTTCTGGGGCCAACGTCCTGACTTTC
TRBV11-3	medium-sized	TRBD1	TRBJ1-2	CASSLDDRENYGYTF	TGTGCCAGCAGCTTGGATGACAGGGAAAACTATGGCTACACCTTC
TRBV18	.	TRBD2	TRBJ2-1	CASSPPSSGRNEQFF	TGTGCCAGCTCACCACCATCTAGCGGGAGGAATGAGCAGTTCTTC
TRBV5-1	.	.	TRBJ2-5	CASSLVTAGQETQYF	TGCGCCAGCAGCTTGGTTACAGCTGGCCAAGAGACCCAGTACTTC
TRBV5-1	.	TRBD2	TRBJ2-2	CASSLDAGGVANTGELFF	TGCGCCAGCAGCTTGGACGCGGGGGGCGTAGCGAACACCGGGGAGCTGTTTTTT
TRBV29-1	.	TRBD1	TRBJ2-4	CSVAGAGQGRKEQVIQYF	TGCAGCGTTGCCGGGGCAGGACAGGGAAGGAAAGAACAGGTCATTCAGTACTTC
TRBV6-8	few	TRBD2	TRBJ2-1	CASTREGNSYNEQFF	TGTGCCAGCACGAGGGAGGGGAACTCCTACAATGAGCAGTTCTTC
TRBV7-2	.	.	TRBJ1-5	CASSLRANQPQHF	TGTGCCAGCAGCCTAAGAGCGAATCAGCCCCAGCATTTT
TRBV28	.	TRBD2	TRBJ2-1	CASSLSGRGSGGSYNEQFF	TGTGCCAGCAGTTTATCGGGGCGGGGTAGCGGGGGATCTTACAATGAGCAGTTCTTC
TRBV6-1	many	.	TRBJ2-1	CASSEAVVGSNEQFF	TGTGCCAGCAGTGAAGCGGTGGTCGGGTCGAATGAGCAGTTCTTC
TRBV12-5	few	.	TRBJ2-7	CASTDRQAGTYEQYF	TGTGCCAGCACCGACCGACAGGCAGGAACCTACGAGCAGTACTTC
TRBV28	.	TRBD2	TRBJ2-1	CASSSLAGVGNEQFF	TGTGCCAGCAGTTCCCTAGCGGGAGTCGGAAATGAGCAGTTCTTC
TRBV28	few	TRBD1	TRBJ1-2	CASSLIQGNYGYTF	TGTGCCAGCAGTTTAATACAGGGGAACTATGGCTACACCTTC
TRBV6-8	few	.	TRBJ1-5	CASSYSAGGNQPQHF	TGTGCCAGCAGTTACTCGGCAGGGGGCAATCAGCCCCAGCATTTT
TRBV6-8	few	.	TRBJ2-6	CASNPEGRSGANVLTF	TGTGCCAGCAACCCCGAGGGACGCTCTGGGGCCAACGTCCTGACTTTC